The 17 T cell receptor beta chains below all came from one sample that was sequenced in a study of cytomegalovirus exposure and HLA in healthy donors. Primers for the PCR totalled 60 Vbeta and 13 Jbeta. Repertoires were generated with immunoSEQ multiplex PCR, while TCRdb's copy carries only in-frame clones and drops some. The sample has 150,000 to 200,000 clones, roughly 84% seen once; the top ten hold 2.5%. The sample taken for sequencing was PBMCs. These TCRs come from a man aged 25 to 45 in good health and CMV-seropositive.

The chain links TRBV30 to TRBJ2-4; 8 positions match TRBD1. The length of the CDR3 is 16 residues. Germline values: CDR1 GTSNPN, CDR2 SVGIG (reference sequence). Losses at the gene ends were 0 bases for V and 3 bases for J; bases not matched to a gene: 7. The CDR3 spells CAWSVIGQGHKNIQYF. Written as DNA, the CDR3 is TGTGCCTGGAGTGTAATAGGACAGGGCCACAAAAACATTCAGTACTTC.

V is TRBV5-1 and J is TRBJ2-2, with TRBD1 matching over 9 bases. Trimming at V came to 4 bases and at J to 1 base, leaving 2 bases not matched to a gene. The CDR3 covers 15 residues. Germline-derived CDR1 and CDR2 are SGHRS and YFSETQ. CDR3 protein: CASSPGQGNTGELFF. The CDR3 DNA reads as TGCGCCAGCAGCCCGGGACAGGGGAACACCGGGGAGCTGTTTTTT. Filled out from reference TRBV5-1 and TRBJ2-2, the complete variable domain reads KAGVTQTPRYLIKTRGQQVTLSCSPISGHRSVSWYQQTPGQGLQFLFEYFSETQRNKGNFPGRFSGRQFSNSRSEMNVSTLELGDSALYLCASSPGQGNTGELFFGEGSRLTVL.

V is TRBV7-9 and J is TRBJ1-2; a possible D gene is TRBD1 (6 bases). The V end lost 8 bases, the J end lost 9 bases, and 13 bases lay between the germline ends. Germline-derived CDR1 and CDR2 are SEHNR and FQNEAQ (reference sequence). The CDR3 loop spans 11 amino acids. The CDR3 region has the DNA TGTGCCAGCCTACAGGGTGCGAGCTACACCTTC. Translated: CASLQGASYTF.

V gene TRBV4-1 combines with J gene TRBJ1-2, with D maybe TRBD1 (6 bases). The V and J ends lost 6 bases and 0 bases respectively, with 14 bases between them. The CDR3 is 15 residues long. Germline CDR1 reads MGHRA; CDR2 reads YSYEKL. The CDR3 reads CASRLGQLANYGYTF. CDR3 DNA: TGCGCCAGCAGACTTGGACAGTTAGCTAACTATGGCTACACCTTC.

This chain connects TRBV9 to TRBJ2-1, with TRBD1 matching over 10 bases. Germline lookup yields CDR1 SGDLS and CDR2 YYNGEE. V lost 0 bases and J lost 8; bases outside the gene matches: 17. The CDR3 is 19 amino acids. CDR3: CASSVAQGVTGGVWDEQFF. The CDR3 bases are TGTGCCAGCAGCGTAGCCCAAGGGGTGACAGGGGGCGTATGGGATGAGCAGTTCTTC.

This clone was observed once. This chain links TRBV6-4 with TRBJ1-2; possibly TRBD1 for D (5 bases). The germline V gene has CDR1 MRHNA and CDR2 SNTAGT. Trimming took off 2 bases at V and 1 base at J, with 11 bases between the two ends. The CDR3 has 15 amino acids. CDR3 DNA: TGTGCCAGCAGTGACCGCCCCGGGGGTAACTATGGCTACACCTTC. Encoded protein: CASSDRPGGNYGYTF.

Comment on this clone: One end of the junction is discordant with germline, which a read error may explain. The chain carries TRBV7-9 and TRBJ2-5; 14 bases map to TRBD2. The CDR3 is 17 amino acids. From germline, CDR1 is SEHNR and CDR2 FQNEAQ (reference sequence). The CDR3: CSSSSGTSGSLRETQYF. Here the CDR3 DNA reads TGTTCCAGCAGCTCTGGGACTAGCGGGAGTTTGCGGGAGACCCAGTACTTC.

This rearrangement joins TRBV9 to TRBJ2-5; D perhaps matches TRBD1 (5 bases). The germline gives CDR1 SGDLS, CDR2 YYNGEE. Deletions cut 4 bases from V and 2 bases from J, with 15 bases between. This CDR3 has 15 amino acids. The CDR3 sequence is CASSSEGAAQETQYF. DNA for the CDR3: TGTGCCAGCAGCTCCGAAGGGGCAGCTCAAGAGACCCAGTACTTC.

The chain joins TRBV11-2 to TRBJ2-3; the match to TRBD2 covers 9 bases. The junction had 7 bases not matched to a gene; V was cut back by 8 bases and J by 4 bases. Germline CDR1 SGHAT, CDR2 FQNNGV. CDR3 size: 14 residues. The CDR3 region has the DNA TGTGCCAGCGGTTATAGCGGGAGACCAGATACGCAGTATTTT. Protein: CASGYSGRPDTQYF.

The gene calls are TRBV4-3 and TRBJ1-3; D unclear. Germline V CDR1 and CDR2: LGHNA, YSLEER. The CDR3 consists of 16 residues. V was trimmed by 1 base and J by 0 bases, leaving 10 bases between them. The CDR3 DNA follows: TGCGCCAGCAGCCAAGGACGAGGCAACTCTGGAAACACCATATATTTT. Residues: CASSQGRGNSGNTIYF.

This clone was seen just once. V gene TRBV4-2 combines with J gene TRBJ2-4; 14 positions match TRBD2. The CDR3 runs to 18 residues. V shed 4 bases and J 1 base; nucleotides not matched to a gene: 6. Germline CDR1 and CDR2: LGHNA and YNFKEQ. This CDR3 reads CASSPGLAGVGAKNIQYF. The CDR3 coding sequence is TGTGCCAGCAGCCCGGGACTAGCGGGAGTCGGGGCCAAAAACATTCAGTACTTC.

The chain carries TRBV9 and TRBJ2-1; D is possibly TRBD2 (6 bases). CDR3 length equals 18 residues. Between the trimmed V and J ends, which lost 3 bases and 0 bases, there was a span of 19 bases. Germline lookup yields CDR1 SGDLS and CDR2 YYNGEE. DNA for the CDR3: TGTGCCAGCAGCGCGGGTAGGCTAGCGCTGAGCTCCTACAATGAGCAGTTCTTC. This translates into CASSAGRLALSSYNEQFF.

As for this clone: Other DNA sequences within the sample encode an identical CDR3. The CDR3 spells CASRYRGGETQYF. As DNA, the CDR3 is TGTGCCAGCAGGTACAGGGGAGGAGAGACCCAGTACTTC. The rearrangement uses TRBV2 and TRBJ2-5; TRBD1 is a possible D gene (7 bases). V shed 6 bases and J shed 4 bases, with 12 bases lying between them. This CDR3 region has 13 residues. The germline CDR1 and CDR2 sequences are SNHLY and FYNNEI.

As concerns this clone: Relative to the germline gene, one junction end is altered; a read error may explain this. The chain uses TRBV7-9 and TRBJ2-5, with no clear D. The J call could be wrong; TRBJ2-7 is a better fit for the DNA end. CDR3 length equals 12 residues. Germline V CDR1 and CDR2: SEHNR, FQNEAQ (reference sequence). The chain's CDR3 is CSSSLGGYEQYF. CDR3 DNA: TGTTCCAGCAGCTTAGGCGGCTACGAGCAGTACTTC.

This chain joins TRBV25-1 and TRBJ1-1, with D unclear. CDR3 length equals 13 residues. The germline V gene has CDR1 MGHDK and CDR2 SYGVNS. V lost 1 base, J lost 4 bases, and 7 bases lay in between. CDR3 amino acids: CASSEFSSTEAFF. As DNA, the CDR3 is TGTGCCAGCAGTGAATTTTCGAGCACTGAAGCTTTCTTT.

About this clone: An end of the junction differs from the germline gene, which may be a read error. The V gene is TRBV7-9, the J gene TRBJ1-1, with a weak D call TRBD1 (5 bases). This CDR3 contains 12 residues. CDR1 is SEHNR, CDR2 FQNEAQ, per germline (reference sequence). CDR3 nucleotides: TGTTCCAGCAGCATTGGGGGGTTTGAAGCTTTCTTT. As protein: CSSSIGGFEAFF.

The chain joins TRBV2 to TRBJ2-3; unclear D gene. V was shortened by 6 bases and J by 6 bases, with 10 bases between the two germline ends. CDR3 length: 12 residues. Germline lookup yields CDR1 SNHLY and CDR2 FYNNEI. The chain's CDR3 is CASSADLDTQYF. CDR3 nucleotide sequence: TGTGCCAGCAGCGCTGACTTGGATACGCAGTATTTT.